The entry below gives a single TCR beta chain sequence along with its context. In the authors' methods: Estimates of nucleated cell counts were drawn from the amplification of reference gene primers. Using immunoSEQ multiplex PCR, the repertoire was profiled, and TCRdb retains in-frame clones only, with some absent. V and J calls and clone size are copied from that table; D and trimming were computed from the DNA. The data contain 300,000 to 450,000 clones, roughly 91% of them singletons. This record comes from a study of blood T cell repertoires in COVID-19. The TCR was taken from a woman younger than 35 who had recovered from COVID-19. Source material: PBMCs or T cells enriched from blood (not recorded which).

Here the CDR3 DNA reads TGCAGCGTTGAAAGGCAGGGTAGAGAGACCCAGTACTTC. It codes for CSVERQGRETQYF. V is TRBV29-1 and J is TRBJ2-5; the D gene is possibly TRBD1 (5 bases). Trimming took off 2 bases at V and 4 bases at J, with 11 bases between the two ends. This CDR3 contains 13 residues. Per the germline V gene, CDR1 is SQVTM and CDR2 is ANQGSEA. Full variable domain (remainder filled in from reference TRBV29-1 and TRBJ2-5): SAVISQKPSRDICQRGTSLTIQCQVDSQVTMMFWYRQQPGQSLTLIATANQGSEATYESGFVIDKFPISRPNLTFSTLTVSNMSPEDSSIYLCSVERQGRETQYFGPGTRLLVL.